This TCR beta chain was recorded in a study of long-term antiretroviral therapy in people with HIV. With survey level as its setting, the immunoSEQ assay was v3.0. Generated by immunoSEQ multiplex PCR, the TCRdb table keeps only in-frame clones and is missing some. The data contain 25,000 to 35,000 clones, approximately 83% of them singletons. Donors needed at least one pre-ART PBMC sample plus at least two post-ART samples. The sequencing used unsorted PBMCs, collected about 2.7 years after starting antiretroviral therapy. The TCR was taken from a man aged 25-40 years with HIV.

The CDR3 coding sequence is TGTGCCAGCAGCCCCGCGGCTGAAGGGTACAATGAGCAGTTCTTC. Translation: CASSPAAEGYNEQFF. The V and J genes are TRBV7-3 and TRBJ2-1; D is unclear. Germline CDR1 reads SGHTA; CDR2 reads FQGTGA. The V and J ends lost 5 bases and 4 bases respectively, with 15 bases between them. There are 15 residues in the CDR3.